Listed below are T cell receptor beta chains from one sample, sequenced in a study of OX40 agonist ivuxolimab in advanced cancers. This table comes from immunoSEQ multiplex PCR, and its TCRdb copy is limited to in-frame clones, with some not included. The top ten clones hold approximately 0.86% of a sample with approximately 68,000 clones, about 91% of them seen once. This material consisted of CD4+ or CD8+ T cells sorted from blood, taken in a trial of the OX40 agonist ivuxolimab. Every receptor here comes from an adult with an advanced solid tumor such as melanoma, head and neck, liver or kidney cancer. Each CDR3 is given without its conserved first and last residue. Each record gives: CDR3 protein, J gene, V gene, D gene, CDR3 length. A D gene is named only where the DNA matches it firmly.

AISDGAGGGEQY	TRBJ2-7	TRBV10-3	TRBD2	12
ASSLSGDTQY	TRBJ2-3	TRBV7-9	-	10
ASSHTPGPLEETQY	TRBJ2-5	TRBV7-2	-	14
ASSGGLAGGRNEQY	TRBJ2-7	TRBV2	TRBD2	14
ASRNLKEGLF	TRBJ1-4	TRBV28	-	10
AWSVPEELDTQY	TRBJ2-3	TRBV30	-	12
ASSLDIRVGQY	TRBJ2-7	TRBV5-5	-	11
ASSRSGGISGELF	TRBJ2-2	TRBV9	TRBD1	13
ASSYYRSSYEQY	TRBJ2-7	TRBV6-1	-	12
ASSSTGEAGGYT	TRBJ1-2	TRBV5-1	TRBD1	12
ASSFGGNYGYT	TRBJ1-2	TRBV7-8	-	11
ASSQDFSGRAGYTNTEAF	TRBJ1-1	TRBV4-1	-	18
ASSLLAWVTFPGEQY	TRBJ2-7	TRBV28	-	15
ASSSKGGYGYT	TRBJ1-2	TRBV11-2	-	11
ASSWGPPQAYEQY	TRBJ2-7	TRBV5-4	-	13
ASSPQRNTDTQY	TRBJ2-3	TRBV19	-	12
AWSDYVNGELF	TRBJ2-2	TRBV30	-	11
ASGRYNSPLH	TRBJ1-6	TRBV7-2	-	10
ASSLGREVPQY	TRBJ2-5	TRBV6-5	TRBD2	11
ASSQAKGSGDFQETQY	TRBJ2-5	TRBV4-3	TRBD2	16
ASSPGRPNTEAF	TRBJ1-1	TRBV28	-	12
ATSRGKVGETQY	TRBJ2-5	TRBV15	-	12
ASSIRWSGTGSYEQY	TRBJ2-7	TRBV19	-	15
ASSPSDAIPNQPQH	TRBJ1-5	TRBV28	-	14
AWSAGGNNSPLH	TRBJ1-6	TRBV30	-	12
ASIDPPRGGEAF	TRBJ1-1	TRBV6-6	-	12
ASRGQREAYEQY	TRBJ2-7	TRBV6-1	TRBD2	12
ASSYHTGTANEKLF	TRBJ1-4	TRBV13	-	14
ASSPGGLAGRREQY	TRBJ2-7	TRBV5-1	TRBD2	14
ASSLRSSGNTIY	TRBJ1-3	TRBV5-6	-	12
ASSPGVGSYNEQF	TRBJ2-1	TRBV7-3	-	13
ASSTVDRGQY	TRBJ2-5	TRBV6-5	TRBD1	10
ASSLVGTHNEQF	TRBJ2-1	TRBV7-9	-	12
ASSISGLSETQY	TRBJ2-5	TRBV19	-	12
ASSYSFYVGTEAF	TRBJ1-1	TRBV6-5	-	13
AWSSRTDSYEQY	TRBJ2-7	TRBV30	-	12
ASSLRGGYGYT	TRBJ1-2	TRBV5-4	-	11
ASSRRTSGRADEQF	TRBJ2-1	TRBV5-4	TRBD2	14
ASSPTLGTGAYEQY	TRBJ2-7	TRBV5-4	TRBD1	14
ASRTSGQETQY	TRBJ2-5	TRBV6-5	TRBD2	11